Below, one T cell receptor beta chain is given with its context. As yet, its antigen is unknown. Method: immunoSEQ multiplex PCR; TCRdb's copy keeps in-frame clones and lacks some. The sample consists of about 100,000 clones, more than 75% of them appearing once. V was shortened by 2 bases and J by 0 bases, with 6 bases between the two germline ends. CDR1 and CDR2 (germline): SGHTA, FQGNSA. The CDR3 is 14 residues long. This record comes from a study of T cell responses to AZD1222 COVID-19 vaccine. Whole-study results and caveats: It should be noted that donors were predominantly white British and more often female, and clonal diversity was possibly underestimated. Dominant at 160-218 and 743-854, vaccine-associated CD4 TCRs also spanned spike.

The TCR originated in an adult in good health. The chain links TRBV7-2 to TRBJ2-3, with no clear D. The specimen was peripheral blood, collected on day 0 of AZD1222 vaccination. CDR3 bases: TGTGCCAGCAGCTTAACCGGTAGCACAGATACGCAGTATTTT. It encodes CASSLTGSTDTQYF.